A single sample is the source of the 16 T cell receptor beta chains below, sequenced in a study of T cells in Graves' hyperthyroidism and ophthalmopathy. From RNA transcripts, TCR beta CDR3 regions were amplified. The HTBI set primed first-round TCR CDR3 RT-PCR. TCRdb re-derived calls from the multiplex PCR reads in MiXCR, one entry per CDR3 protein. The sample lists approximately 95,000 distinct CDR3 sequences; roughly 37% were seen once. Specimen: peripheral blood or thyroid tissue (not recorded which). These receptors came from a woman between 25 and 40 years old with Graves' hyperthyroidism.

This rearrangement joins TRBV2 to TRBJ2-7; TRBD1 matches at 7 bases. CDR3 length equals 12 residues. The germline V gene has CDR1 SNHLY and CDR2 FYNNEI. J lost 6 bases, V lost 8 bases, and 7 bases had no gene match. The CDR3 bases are TGTGCCAGCGTCGGACAGGCCCCCGAGCAGTACTTC. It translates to CASVGQAPEQYF.

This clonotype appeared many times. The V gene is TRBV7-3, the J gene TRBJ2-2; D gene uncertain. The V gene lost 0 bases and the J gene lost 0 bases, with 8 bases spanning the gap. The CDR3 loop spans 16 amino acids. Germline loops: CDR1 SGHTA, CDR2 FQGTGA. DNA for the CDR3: TGTGCCAGCAGCTTAACGCACTCCGCGAACACCGGGGAGCTGTTTTTT. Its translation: CASSLTHSANTGELFF.

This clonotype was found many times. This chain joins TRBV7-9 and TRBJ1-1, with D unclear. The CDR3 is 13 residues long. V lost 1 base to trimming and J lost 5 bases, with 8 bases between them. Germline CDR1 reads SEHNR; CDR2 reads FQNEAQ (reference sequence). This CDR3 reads CASSLDRPTEAFF. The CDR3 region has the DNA TGTGCCAGCAGCTTAGATAGGCCTACTGAAGCTTTCTTT.

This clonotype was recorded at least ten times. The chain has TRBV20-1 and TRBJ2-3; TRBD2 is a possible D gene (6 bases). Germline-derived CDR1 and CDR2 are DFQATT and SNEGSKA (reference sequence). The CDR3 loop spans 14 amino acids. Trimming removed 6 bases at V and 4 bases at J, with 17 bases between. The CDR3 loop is CSAGRRGDADTQYF. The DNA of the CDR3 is TGCAGTGCCGGTCGGAGGGGAGACGCAGATACGCAGTATTTT.

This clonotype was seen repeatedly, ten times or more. Written as DNA, the CDR3 is TGTGCCATCAGTCAAGGACTAGCGGGAGTAGAGACCCAGTACTTC. Translated: CAISQGLAGVETQYF. The chain recombines TRBV10-3 with TRBJ2-5, with 13 nucleotides matching TRBD2. The CDR3 totals 15 residues. V was pared by 5 bases and J by 4 bases, with 4 bases of the junction left unmatched. From germline, CDR1 is ENHRY and CDR2 SYGVKD.

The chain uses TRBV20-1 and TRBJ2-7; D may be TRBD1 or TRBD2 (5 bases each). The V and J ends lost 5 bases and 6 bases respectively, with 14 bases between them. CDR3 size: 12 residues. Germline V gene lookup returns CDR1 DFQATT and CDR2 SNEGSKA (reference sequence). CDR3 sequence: CSAPGPGSEQYF. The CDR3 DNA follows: TGCAGTGCTCCAGGGCCGGGAAGCGAGCAGTACTTC.

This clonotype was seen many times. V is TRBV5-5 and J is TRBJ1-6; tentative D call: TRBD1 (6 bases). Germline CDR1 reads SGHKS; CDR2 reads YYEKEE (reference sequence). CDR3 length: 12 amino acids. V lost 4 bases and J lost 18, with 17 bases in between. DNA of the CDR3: TGTGCCAGCAGCCAGATACAGGGCCTTTACCACTTT. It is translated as CASSQIQGLYHF. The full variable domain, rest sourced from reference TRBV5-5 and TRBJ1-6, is DAGVTQSPTHLIKTRGQQVTLRCSPISGHKSVSWYQQVLGQGPQFIFQYYEKEERGRGNFPDRFSARQFPNYSSELNVNALLLGDSALYLCASSQIQGLYHFGNGTRLTVT.

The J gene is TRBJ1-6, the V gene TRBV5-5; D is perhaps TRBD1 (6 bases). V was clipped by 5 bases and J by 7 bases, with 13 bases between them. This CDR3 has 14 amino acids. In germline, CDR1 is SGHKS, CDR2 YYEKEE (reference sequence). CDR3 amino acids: CASRAGTPNSPLHF. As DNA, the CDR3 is TGTGCCAGCAGGGCTGGGACACCAAATTCACCCCTCCACTTT.

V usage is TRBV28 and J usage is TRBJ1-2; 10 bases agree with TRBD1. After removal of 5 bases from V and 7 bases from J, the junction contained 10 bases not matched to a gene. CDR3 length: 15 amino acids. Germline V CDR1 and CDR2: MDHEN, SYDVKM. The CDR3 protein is CASSGPGQGTGGYTF. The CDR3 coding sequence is TGTGCCAGCAGTGGCCCGGGACAGGGGACAGGTGGCTACACCTTC.

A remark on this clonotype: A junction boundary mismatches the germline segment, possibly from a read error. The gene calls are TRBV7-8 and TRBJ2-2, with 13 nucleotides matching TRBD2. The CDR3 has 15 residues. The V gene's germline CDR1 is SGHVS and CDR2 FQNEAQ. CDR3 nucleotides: TGTGCCAGCAGGCGACTAGCGGGAGGCAGCGGGGGGCTGTTTTTT. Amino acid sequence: CASRRLAGGSGGLFF.

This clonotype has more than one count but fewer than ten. The CDR3 reads CAWRLGDRGAYGYTF. The DNA of the CDR3 is TGTGCCTGGAGGCTAGGGGACAGGGGAGCATATGGCTACACCTTC. The V gene is TRBV30, the J gene TRBJ1-2; 10 bases map to TRBD1. V lost 3 bases to trimming and J lost 5 bases; unmatched junction nucleotides: 9. CDR3 length: 15 amino acids. Germline values: CDR1 GTSNPN, CDR2 SVGIG (reference sequence).

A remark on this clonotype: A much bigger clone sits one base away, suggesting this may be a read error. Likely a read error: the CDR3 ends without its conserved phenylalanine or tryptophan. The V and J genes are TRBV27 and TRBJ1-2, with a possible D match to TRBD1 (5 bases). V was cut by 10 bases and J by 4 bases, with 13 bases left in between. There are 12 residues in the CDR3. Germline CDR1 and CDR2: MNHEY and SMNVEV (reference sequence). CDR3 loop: CATSQDLYGYTS. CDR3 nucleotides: TGTGCCACGTCACAGGATCTCTATGGCTACACCTCC.

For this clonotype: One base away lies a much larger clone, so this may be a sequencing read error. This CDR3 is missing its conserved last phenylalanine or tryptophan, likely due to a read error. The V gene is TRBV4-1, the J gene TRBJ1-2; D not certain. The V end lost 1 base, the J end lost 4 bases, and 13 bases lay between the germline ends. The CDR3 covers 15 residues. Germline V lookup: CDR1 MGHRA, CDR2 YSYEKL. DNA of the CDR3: TGCGCCAGCAGCCAAGTGGGAGGGATCCTCTATGGCTACACCTCC. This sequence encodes CASSQVGGILYGYTS.

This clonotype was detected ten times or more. CDR3 sequence reads: CASSTSTGPYEQYF. The CDR3 DNA sequence: TGCGCCAGCAGCACCTCGACAGGGCCCTACGAGCAGTACTTC. The chain uses TRBV4-1 and TRBJ2-7, with 7 nucleotides matching TRBD1. CDR3 length: 14 residues. Trimming at V came to 5 bases and at J to 2 bases, leaving 6 bases not matched to a gene. Germline V gene sequence: CDR1 MGHRA, CDR2 YSYEKL.

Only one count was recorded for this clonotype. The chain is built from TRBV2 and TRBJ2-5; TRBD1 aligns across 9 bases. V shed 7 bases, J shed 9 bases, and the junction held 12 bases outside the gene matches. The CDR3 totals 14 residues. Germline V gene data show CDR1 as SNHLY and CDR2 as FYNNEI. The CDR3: CASKGQGGNQPQYF. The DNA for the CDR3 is TGTGCCAGCAAGGGACAGGGTGGCAATCAGCCCCAGTACTTC.

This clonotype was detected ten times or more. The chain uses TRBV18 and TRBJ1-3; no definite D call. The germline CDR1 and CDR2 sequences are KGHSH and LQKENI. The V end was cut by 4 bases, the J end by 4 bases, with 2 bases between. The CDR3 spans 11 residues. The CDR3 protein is CASSLGNTIYF. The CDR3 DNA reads TGTGCCAGCTCACTGGGAAACACCATATATTTT.